What follows is one TCR beta chain and its context. Its cognate antigen is unknown. The sample originates from a study of T cell repertoires in cytomegalovirus infection. About the research overall: Public TCR beta signatures provided an indication of both CMV infection and a matching HLA type.

Germline assignment: CDR1 SGHVS and CDR2 FNYEAQ. Unmatched junction bases numbered 5, after V lost 1 base and J lost 1 base. This CDR3 is built from 16 residues. TCRdb fed the reads into MiXCR, producing one record per CDR3 protein. Counted here are 650,000 to 900,000 distinct CDR3 sequences, under 35% occurring once; the ten biggest clones make up 13%. The chain combines TRBV7-6 with TRBJ2-5; 8 bases line up with TRBD2. The clonotype originates from a human donor in good health (CMV status not recorded). Some clones in this sample may be carry-over from other donors' samples. The sequences come from cultured CD8+ T cells from PBMCs, collected from culture after CMV antigen stimulation. This CDR3 reads CASSLDWAGGQETQYF. The DNA of the CDR3 is TGTGCCAGCAGCTTAGATTGGGCGGGGGGCCAAGAGACCCAGTACTTC. Using reference TRBV7-6 and TRBJ2-5 for the parts outside the CDR3, the full variable domain is GAGVSQSPRYKVTKRGQDVALRCDPISGHVSLYWYRQALGQGPEFLTYFNYEAQQDKSGLPNDRFSAERPEGSISTLTIQRTEQRDSAMYRCASSLDWAGGQETQYFGPGTRLLVL.